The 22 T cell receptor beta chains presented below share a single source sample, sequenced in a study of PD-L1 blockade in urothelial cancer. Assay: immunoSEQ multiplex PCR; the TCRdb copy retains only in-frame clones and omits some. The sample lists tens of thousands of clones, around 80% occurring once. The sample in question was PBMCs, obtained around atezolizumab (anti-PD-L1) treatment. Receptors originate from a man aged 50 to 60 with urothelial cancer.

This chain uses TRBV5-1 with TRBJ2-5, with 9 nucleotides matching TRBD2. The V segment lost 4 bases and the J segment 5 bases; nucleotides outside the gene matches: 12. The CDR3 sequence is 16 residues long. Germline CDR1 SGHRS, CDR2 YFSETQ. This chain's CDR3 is CASSEKPSGVGETQYF. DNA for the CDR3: TGCGCCAGCAGCGAAAAGCCTAGCGGGGTCGGGGAGACCCAGTACTTC.

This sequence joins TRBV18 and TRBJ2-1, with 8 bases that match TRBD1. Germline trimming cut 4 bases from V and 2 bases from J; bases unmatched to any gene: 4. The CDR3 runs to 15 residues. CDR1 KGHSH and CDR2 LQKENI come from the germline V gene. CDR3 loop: CASSLGQVTYNEQFF. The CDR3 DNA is TGTGCCAGCTCACTGGGACAGGTGACCTACAATGAGCAGTTCTTC. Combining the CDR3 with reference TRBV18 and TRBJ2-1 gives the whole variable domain NAGVMQNPRHLVRRRGQEARLRCSPMKGHSHVYWYRQLPEEGLKFMVYLQKENIIDESGMPKERFSAEFPKEGPSILRIQQVVRGDSAAYFCASSLGQVTYNEQFFGPGTRLTVL.

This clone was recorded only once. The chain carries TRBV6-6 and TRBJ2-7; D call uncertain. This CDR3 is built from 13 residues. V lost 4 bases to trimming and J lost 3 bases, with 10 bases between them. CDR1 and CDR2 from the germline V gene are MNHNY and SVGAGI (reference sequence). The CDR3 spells CASSSLGGYEQYF. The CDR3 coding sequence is TGTGCCAGCAGTTCACTTGGCGGCTACGAGCAGTACTTC.

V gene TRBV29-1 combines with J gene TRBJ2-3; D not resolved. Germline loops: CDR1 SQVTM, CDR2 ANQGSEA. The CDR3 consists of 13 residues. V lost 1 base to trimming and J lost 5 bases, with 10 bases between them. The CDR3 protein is CSVEVPTRDTQYF. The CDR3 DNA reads TGCAGCGTTGAAGTCCCGACAAGAGATACGCAGTATTTT.

The CDR3 sequence: CASRPGTGANQPQHF. Here the CDR3 DNA reads TGCGCCAGCAGACCCGGGACAGGCGCCAATCAGCCCCAGCATTTT. V is TRBV10-2 and J is TRBJ1-5, with 8 bases that match TRBD1. Germline V lookup: CDR1 WSHSY, CDR2 SAAADI. V was clipped by 6 bases and J by 3 bases; unmatched bases: 7. The length of the CDR3 is 15 residues.

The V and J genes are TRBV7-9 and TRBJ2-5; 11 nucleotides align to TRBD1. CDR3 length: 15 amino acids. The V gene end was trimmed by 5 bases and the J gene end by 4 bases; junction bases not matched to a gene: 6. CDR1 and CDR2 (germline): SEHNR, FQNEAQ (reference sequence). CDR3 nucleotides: TGTGCCAGCAGCCAGGGACAGGGGGAGGCAGAGACCCAGTACTTC. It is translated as CASSQGQGEAETQYF.

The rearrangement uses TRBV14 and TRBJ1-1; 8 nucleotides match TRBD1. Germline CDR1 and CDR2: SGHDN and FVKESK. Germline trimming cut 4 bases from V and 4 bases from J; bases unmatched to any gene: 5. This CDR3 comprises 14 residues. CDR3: CASSLTTGVTEAFF. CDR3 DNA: TGTGCCAGCAGCCTAACGACAGGGGTCACTGAAGCTTTCTTT.

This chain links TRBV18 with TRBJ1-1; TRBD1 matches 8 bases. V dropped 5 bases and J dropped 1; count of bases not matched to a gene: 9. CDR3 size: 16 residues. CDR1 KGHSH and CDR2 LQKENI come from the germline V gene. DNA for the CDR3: TGTGCCAGCTCAACAAACCTACAGGGGGGGAACACTGAAGCTTTCTTT. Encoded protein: CASSTNLQGGNTEAFF. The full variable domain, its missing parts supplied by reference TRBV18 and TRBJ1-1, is NAGVMQNPRHLVRRRGQEARLRCSPMKGHSHVYWYRQLPEEGLKFMVYLQKENIIDESGMPKERFSAEFPKEGPSILRIQQVVRGDSAAYFCASSTNLQGGNTEAFFGQGTRLTVV.

The CDR3 spells CASSTRQTLNTEAFF. The CDR3 nucleotides are TGTGCCAGTAGTACCCGACAGACCCTGAACACTGAAGCTTTCTTT. This chain links TRBV19 with TRBJ1-1; D perhaps matches TRBD1 (5 bases). Germline CDR1 reads LNHDA; CDR2 reads SQIVND (reference sequence). This CDR3 is built from 15 residues. V was pared by 4 bases and J by 0 bases, with 12 bases between.

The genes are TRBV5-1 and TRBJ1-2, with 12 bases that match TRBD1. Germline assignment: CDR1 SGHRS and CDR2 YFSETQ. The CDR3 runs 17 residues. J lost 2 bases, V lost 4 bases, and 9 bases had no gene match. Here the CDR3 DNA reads TGCGCCAGCAGCGGGCGGGACAGGGGGCGATTCAACTATGGCTACACCTTC. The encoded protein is CASSGRDRGRFNYGYTF.

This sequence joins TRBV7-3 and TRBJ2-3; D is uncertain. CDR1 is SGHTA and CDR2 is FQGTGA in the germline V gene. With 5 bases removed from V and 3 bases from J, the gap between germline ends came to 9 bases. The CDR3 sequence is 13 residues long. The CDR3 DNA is TGTGCCAGCAGCCCAGATCGTACAGATACGCAGTATTTT. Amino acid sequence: CASSPDRTDTQYF.

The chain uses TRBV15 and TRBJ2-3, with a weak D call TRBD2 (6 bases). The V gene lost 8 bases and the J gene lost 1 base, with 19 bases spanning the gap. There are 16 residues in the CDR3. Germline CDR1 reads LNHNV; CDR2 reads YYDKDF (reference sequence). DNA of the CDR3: TGTGCCACCCGAGGAATGGGGGACTTACGCACAGATACGCAGTATTTT. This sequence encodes CATRGMGDLRTDTQYF.

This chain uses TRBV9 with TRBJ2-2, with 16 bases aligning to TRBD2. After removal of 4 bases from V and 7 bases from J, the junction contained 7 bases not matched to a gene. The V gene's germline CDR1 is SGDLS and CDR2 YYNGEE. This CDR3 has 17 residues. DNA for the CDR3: TGTGCCAGCAGCCCTGGGACTAGCGGGGGGGCTCGCGGGGAGCTGTTTTTT. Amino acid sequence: CASSPGTSGGARGELFF.

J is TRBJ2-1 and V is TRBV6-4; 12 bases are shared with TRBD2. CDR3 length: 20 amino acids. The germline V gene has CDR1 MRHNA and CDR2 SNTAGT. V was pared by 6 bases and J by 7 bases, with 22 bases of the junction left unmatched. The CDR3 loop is CASSQRRTSGTLIGGNEQFF. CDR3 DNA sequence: TGTGCCAGCAGCCAACGACGGACTAGCGGGACCCTAATTGGGGGGAATGAGCAGTTCTTC.

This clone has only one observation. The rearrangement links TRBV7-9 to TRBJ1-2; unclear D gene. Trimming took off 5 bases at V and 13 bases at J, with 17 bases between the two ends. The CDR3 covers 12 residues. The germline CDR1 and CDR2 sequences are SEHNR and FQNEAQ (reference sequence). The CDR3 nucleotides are TGTGCCAGCAGCCAAACCAATTCGGGTGCCACCTTC. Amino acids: CASSQTNSGATF.

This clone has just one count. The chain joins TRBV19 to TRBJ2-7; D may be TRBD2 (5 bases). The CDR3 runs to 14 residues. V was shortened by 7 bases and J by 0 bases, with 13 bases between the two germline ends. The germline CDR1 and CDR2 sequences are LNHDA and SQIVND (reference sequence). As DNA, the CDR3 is TGTGCCAGTAAGCAGGAAGCGGTCTCCTACGAGCAGTACTTC. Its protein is CASKQEAVSYEQYF.

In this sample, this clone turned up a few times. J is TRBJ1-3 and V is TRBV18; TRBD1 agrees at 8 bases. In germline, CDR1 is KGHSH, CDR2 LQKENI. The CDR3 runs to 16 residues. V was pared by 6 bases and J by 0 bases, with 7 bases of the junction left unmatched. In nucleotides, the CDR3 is TGTGCCAGCTCGCAGGGGACAGGCAGCTCTGGAAACACCATATATTTT. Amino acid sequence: CASSQGTGSSGNTIYF.

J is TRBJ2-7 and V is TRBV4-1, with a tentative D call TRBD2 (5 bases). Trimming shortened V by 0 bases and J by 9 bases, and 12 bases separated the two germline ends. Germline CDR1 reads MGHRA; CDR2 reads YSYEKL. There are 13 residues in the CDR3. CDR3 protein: CASSQETGLRQYV. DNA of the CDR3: TGCGCCAGCAGCCAAGAAACGGGGTTGCGGCAGTACGTC.

The CDR3 DNA sequence: TGTGCCAGTAGTCTAACTAGCGGGAGCGAGCAGTACTTC. Its protein is CASSLTSGSEQYF. The chain carries TRBV19 and TRBJ2-7, with 11 bases lining up with TRBD2. CDR1 is LNHDA and CDR2 is SQIVND in the germline V gene (reference sequence). The junction had 3 bases not matched to a gene; V was cut back by 5 bases and J by 6 bases. The CDR3 is 13 residues long. Full variable domain (missing parts from reference TRBV19 and TRBJ2-7): DGGITQSPKYLFRKEGQNVTLSCEQNLNHDAMYWYRQDPGQGLRLIYYSQIVNDFQKGDIAEGYSVSREKKESFPLTVTSAQKNPTAFYLCASSLTSGSEQYFGPGTRLTVT.

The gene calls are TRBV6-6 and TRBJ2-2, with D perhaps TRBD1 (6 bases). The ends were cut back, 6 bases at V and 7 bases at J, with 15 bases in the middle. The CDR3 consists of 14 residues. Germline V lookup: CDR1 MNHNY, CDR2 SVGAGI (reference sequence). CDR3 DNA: TGTGCCAGCAGAGGATCACAGGGAGACGGGGAGCTGTTTTTT. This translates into CASRGSQGDGELFF.

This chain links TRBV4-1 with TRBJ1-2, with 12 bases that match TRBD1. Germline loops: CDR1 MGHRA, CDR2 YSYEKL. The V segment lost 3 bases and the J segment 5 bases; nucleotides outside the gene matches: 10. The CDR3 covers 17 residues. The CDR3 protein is CASSHATGTGGKYGYTF. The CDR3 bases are TGCGCCAGCAGCCACGCGACCGGGACAGGGGGCAAATATGGCTACACCTTC.

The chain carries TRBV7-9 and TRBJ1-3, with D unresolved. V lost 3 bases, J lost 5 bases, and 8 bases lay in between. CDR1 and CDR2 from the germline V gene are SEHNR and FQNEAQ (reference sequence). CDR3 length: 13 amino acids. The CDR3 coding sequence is TGTGCCAGCAGCTTGCGGGGTAGAAACACCATATATTTT. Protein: CASSLRGRNTIYF.